Listed below are T cell receptor beta chains from one sample, sequenced in a study of blood T cell repertoires in COVID-19. TCRdb keeps only in-frame clones here, not all; method: immunoSEQ multiplex PCR. The table lists about 320,000 clones, roughly nine tenths of them singletons. The sequenced sample consisted of PBMCs or T cells enriched from blood (not recorded which). The receptors were sampled from a woman between 25 and 40 years old who had been exposed to COVID-19. CDR3s leave out the opening cysteine and the closing phenylalanine or tryptophan.

>TRBV9
ASSADLGGGNTIY
>TRBV10-3
AISESNREGKLF
>TRBV4-2
ASSQDGEGQKLF
>TRBV29-1
SVPGYNYEQY
>TRBV5-1
ASSLLAGDADTQY
>TRBV11-2
ASSSQGLIAEEQY
>TRBV25-1
ASSEYRGQPQH
>TRBV7-8
ASSSRRGGLGQPQH
>TRBV19
ASTGTGGNSPLH
>TRBV18
ASSPYPTGDNSPLH
>TRBV5-5
ASSSVGAVREKLF
>TRBV29-1
SVRTGPNEKLF
>TRBV20-1
SDPPRYGYT
>TRBV6-1
ASSEALHSNYGYT
>TRBV6-2/TRBV6-3
ASSYDPDREGPDTQY
>TRBV5-1
ASSSGQPYQETQY
>TRBV15
ATSRQPTYEQY
>TRBV9
ASSRPGTFYGYT
>TRBV7-8
ASSRQGDEQY
>TRBV4-3
ASSQEAQGFTYNEQF
>TRBV7-2
ASSFPLGGLSDSPLH
>TRBV6-5
ASSYSPGSPGKLF
>TRBV6-5
ASRPQTASTDTQY
>TRBV18
ASSPGMGGGQQY
>TRBV6-5
AVRGGGADHRF
>TRBV30
AWSAGEYEKLF
>TRBV19
ASSIGFGQNTEAF
>TRBV7-6
ASSLGLAGAFQETQY
>TRBV19
ASSIPGGELF
>TRBV7-9
ASSLPDQVGRGEAF
>TRBV6-2/TRBV6-3
ASSRAGGQDQETQY
>TRBV24-1
ATSDLPRGLADFNEQF
>TRBV24-1
ATTETGSTDTQY
>TRBV9
ASSVGLLAGGYNEQF
>TRBV18
ASSPPGQGLRAEAF
>TRBV18
ASSPSVEKLF
>TRBV10-3
AISGGNSPLH
>TRBV14
ASSQRGQGRDQPQH
>TRBV7-3
ASSLGAGAVGTDTQY
>TRBV30
AWKGQGAGNEQF
>TRBV7-2
ASSYSSGGAREQY
>TRBV4-1
ASSFVTGQLTDTQY
>TRBV6-5
ASSGQMNTEAF
>TRBV5-6
ASSPRLGAGEKLF
>TRBV3-1/TRBV3-2
ASSPWGGGDNSPLH
>TRBV7-9
ASAEPTHNQPQH
>TRBV5-6
ASSLGTGHEQY
>TRBV7-2
ASSTGGAFNEQY
>TRBV2
ASVRDRGHQETQY
>TRBV19
ASRLRRTGGRISNQPQH
>TRBV12-3/TRBV12-4
ASSATGEEKLF
>TRBV5-5
ASSLVQTTGHVGYEQY
>TRBV10-2
ASSDPDSSPQH
>TRBV5-1
ASSLTAGTGNEQY
>TRBV12-3/TRBV12-4
ASSIWAGGYT